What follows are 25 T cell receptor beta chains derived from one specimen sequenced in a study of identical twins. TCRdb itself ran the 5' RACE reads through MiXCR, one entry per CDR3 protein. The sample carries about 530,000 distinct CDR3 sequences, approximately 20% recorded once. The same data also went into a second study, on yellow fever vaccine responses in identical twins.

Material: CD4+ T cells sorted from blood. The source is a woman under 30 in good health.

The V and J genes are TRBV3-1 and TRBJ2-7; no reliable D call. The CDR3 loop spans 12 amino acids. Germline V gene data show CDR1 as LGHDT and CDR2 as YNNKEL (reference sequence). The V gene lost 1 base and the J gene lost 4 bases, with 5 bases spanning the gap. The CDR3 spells CASSQGDYEQYF. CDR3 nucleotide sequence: TGTGCCAGCAGCCAAGGGGATTACGAGCAGTACTTC.

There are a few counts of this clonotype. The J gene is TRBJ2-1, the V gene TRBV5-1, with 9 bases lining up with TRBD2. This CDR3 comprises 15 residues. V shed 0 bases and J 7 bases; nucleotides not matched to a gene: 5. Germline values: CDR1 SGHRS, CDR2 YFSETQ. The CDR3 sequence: CASSLDSGSRNEQFF. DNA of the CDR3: TGCGCCAGCAGCTTGGATAGCGGGAGTAGGAATGAGCAGTTCTTC.

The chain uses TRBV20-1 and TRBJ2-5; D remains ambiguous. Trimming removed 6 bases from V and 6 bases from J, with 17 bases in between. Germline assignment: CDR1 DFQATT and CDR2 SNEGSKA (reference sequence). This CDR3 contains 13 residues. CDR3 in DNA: TGCAGTGCCGCTAATTTGGTGGGGAAGACCCAGTACTTC. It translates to CSAANLVGKTQYF.

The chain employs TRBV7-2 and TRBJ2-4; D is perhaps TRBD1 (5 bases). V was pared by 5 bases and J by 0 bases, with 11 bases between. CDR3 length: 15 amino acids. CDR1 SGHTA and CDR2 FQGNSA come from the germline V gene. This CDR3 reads CASSPRQKAKNIQYF. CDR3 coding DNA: TGTGCCAGCAGCCCGCGACAGAAAGCCAAAAACATTCAGTACTTC.

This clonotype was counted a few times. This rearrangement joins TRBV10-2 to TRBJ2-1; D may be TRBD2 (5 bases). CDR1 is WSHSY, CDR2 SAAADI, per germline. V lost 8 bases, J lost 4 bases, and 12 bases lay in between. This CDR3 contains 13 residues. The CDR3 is CASRNGVYNEQFF. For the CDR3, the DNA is TGCGCCAGCCGAAACGGGGTGTACAATGAGCAGTTCTTC.

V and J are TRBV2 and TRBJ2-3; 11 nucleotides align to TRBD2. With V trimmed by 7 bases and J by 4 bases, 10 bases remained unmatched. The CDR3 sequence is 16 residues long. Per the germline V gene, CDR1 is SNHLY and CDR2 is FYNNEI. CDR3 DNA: TGTGCCAGCAACCCCGTTAGCGGGAGGGGTGCAGATACGCAGTATTTT. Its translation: CASNPVSGRGADTQYF.

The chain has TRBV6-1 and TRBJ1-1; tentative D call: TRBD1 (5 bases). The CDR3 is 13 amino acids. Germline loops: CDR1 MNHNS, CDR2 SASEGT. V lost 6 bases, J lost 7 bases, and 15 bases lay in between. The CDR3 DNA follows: TGTGCCAGCAGAAAACTCCGGGACGGTGAAGCTTTCTTT. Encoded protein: CASRKLRDGEAFF.

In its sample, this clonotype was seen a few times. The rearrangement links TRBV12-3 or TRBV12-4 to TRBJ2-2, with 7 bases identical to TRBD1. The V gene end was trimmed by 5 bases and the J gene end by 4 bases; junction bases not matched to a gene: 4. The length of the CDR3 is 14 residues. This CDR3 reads CASSNDRATGELFF. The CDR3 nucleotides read TGTGCCAGCAGTAACGACAGGGCCACCGGGGAGCTGTTTTTT.

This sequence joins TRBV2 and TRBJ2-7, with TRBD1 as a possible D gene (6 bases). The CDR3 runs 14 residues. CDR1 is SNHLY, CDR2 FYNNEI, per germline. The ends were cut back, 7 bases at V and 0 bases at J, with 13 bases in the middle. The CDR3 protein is CASIQGPPSYEQYF. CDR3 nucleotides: TGTGCCAGCATTCAGGGGCCTCCCTCCTACGAGCAGTACTTC.

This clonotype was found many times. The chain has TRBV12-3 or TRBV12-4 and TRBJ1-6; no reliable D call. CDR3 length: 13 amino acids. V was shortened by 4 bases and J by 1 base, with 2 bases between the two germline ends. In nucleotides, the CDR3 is TGTGCCAGCAGTTCTTCCTATAATTCACCCCTCCACTTT. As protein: CASSSSYNSPLHF.

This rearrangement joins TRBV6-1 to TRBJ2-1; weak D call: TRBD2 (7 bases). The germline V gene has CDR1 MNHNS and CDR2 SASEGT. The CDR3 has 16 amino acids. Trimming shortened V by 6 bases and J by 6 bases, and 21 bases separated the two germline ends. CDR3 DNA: TGTGCCAGCAGCCGCCGGGGGGCGGTGAGGTCCAATGAGCAGTTCTTC. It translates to CASSRRGAVRSNEQFF.

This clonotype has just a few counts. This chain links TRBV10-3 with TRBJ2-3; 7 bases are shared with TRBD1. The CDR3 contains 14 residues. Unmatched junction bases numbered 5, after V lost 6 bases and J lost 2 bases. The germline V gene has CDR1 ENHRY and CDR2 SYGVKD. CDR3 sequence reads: CAISQGQATDTQYF. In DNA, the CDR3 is TGTGCCATCAGCCAAGGACAGGCCACAGATACGCAGTATTTT.

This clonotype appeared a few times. The CDR3 bases are TGCAGTGCCGGAGGGACGGCCAACAATGAGCAGTTCTTC. Translated, it gives CSAGGTANNEQFF. The chain joins TRBV20-1 to TRBJ2-1; D is perhaps TRBD2 (6 bases). CDR3 size: 13 residues. The germline V gene has CDR1 DFQATT and CDR2 SNEGSKA (reference sequence). The V gene lost 6 bases and the J gene lost 5 bases, with 14 bases spanning the gap.

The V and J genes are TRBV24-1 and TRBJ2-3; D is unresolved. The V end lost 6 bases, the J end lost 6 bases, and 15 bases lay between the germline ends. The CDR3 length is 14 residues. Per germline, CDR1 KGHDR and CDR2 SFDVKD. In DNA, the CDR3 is TGTGCCACCAGTCTTGGCTTTTCTGCCGATACGCAGTATTTT. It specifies CATSLGFSADTQYF.

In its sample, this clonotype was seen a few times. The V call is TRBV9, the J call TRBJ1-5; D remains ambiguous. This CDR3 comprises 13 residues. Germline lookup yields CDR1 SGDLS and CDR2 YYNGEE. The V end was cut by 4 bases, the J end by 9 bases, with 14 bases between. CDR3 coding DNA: TGTGCCAGCAGCTCGGGCCCATTATCGCCCCAGCATTTT. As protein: CASSSGPLSPQHF.

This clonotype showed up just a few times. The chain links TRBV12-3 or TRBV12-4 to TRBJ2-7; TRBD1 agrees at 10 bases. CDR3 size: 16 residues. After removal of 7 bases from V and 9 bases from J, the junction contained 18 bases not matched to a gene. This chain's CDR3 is CASTFWGTGEFSGQYF. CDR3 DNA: TGTGCCAGCACCTTTTGGGGGACAGGGGAATTTTCCGGGCAGTACTTC.

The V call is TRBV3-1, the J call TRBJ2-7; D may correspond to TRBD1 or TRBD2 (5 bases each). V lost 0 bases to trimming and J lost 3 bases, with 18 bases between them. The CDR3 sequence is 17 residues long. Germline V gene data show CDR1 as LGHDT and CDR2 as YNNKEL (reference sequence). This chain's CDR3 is CASSQERGREPFYEQYF. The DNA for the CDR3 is TGTGCCAGCAGCCAAGAGAGGGGCAGGGAACCCTTCTACGAGCAGTACTTC.

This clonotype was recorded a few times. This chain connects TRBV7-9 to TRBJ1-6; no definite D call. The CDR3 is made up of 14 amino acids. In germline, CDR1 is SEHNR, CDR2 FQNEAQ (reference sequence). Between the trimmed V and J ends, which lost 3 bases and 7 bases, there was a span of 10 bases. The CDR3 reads CASSLGMWNSPLHF. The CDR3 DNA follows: TGTGCCAGCAGCTTGGGGATGTGGAATTCACCCCTCCACTTT.

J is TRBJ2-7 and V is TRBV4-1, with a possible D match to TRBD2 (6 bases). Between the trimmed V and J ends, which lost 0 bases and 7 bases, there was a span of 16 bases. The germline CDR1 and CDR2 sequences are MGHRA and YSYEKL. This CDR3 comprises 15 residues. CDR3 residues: CASSQDFGGGGEQYF. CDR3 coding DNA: TGCGCCAGCAGCCAAGATTTTGGGGGAGGTGGGGAGCAGTACTTC.

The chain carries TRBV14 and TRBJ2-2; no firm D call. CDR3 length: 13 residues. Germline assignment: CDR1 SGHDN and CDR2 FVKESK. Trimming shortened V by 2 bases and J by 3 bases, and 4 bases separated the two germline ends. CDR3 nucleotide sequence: TGTGCCAGCAGCCAAACATACACCGGGGAGCTGTTTTTT. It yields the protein CASSQTYTGELFF.

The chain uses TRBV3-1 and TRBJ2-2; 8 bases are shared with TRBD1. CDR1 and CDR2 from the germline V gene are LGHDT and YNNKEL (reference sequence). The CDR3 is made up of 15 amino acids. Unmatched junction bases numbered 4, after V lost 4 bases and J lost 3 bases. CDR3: CASSRLDRDTGELFF. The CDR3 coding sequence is TGTGCCAGCAGCCGATTGGACAGGGACACCGGGGAGCTGTTTTTT. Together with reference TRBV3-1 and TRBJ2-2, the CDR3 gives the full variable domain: DTAVSQTPKYLVTQMGNDKSIKCEQNLGHDTMYWYKQDSKKFLKIMFSYNNKELIINETVPNRFSPKSPDKAHLNLHINSLELGDSAVYFCASSRLDRDTGELFFGEGSRLTVL.

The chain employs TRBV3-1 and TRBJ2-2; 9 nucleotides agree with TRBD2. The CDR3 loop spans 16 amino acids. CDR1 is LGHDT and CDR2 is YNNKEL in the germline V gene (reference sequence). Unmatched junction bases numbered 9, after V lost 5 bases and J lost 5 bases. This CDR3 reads CASSRSELAGTGELFF. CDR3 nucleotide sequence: TGTGCCAGCAGCAGGAGCGAACTAGCGGGTACCGGGGAGCTGTTTTTT.

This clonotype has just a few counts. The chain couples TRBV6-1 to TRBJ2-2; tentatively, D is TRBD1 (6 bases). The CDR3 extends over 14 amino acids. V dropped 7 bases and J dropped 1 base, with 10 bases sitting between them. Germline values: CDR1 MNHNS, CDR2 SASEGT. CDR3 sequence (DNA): TGTGCCAGCAAATCGGACAGGAACACCGGGGAGCTGTTTTTT. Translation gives CASKSDRNTGELFF.

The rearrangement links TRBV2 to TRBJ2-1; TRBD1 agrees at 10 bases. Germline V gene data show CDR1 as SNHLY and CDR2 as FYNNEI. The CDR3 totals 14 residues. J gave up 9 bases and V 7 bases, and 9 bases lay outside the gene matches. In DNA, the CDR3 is TGTGCCAGCATAGGGGACAGGGGCACCGCTGAGCAGTTCTTC. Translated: CASIGDRGTAEQFF. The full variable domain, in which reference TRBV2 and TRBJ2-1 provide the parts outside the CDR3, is EPEVTQTPSHQVTQMGQEVILRCVPISNHLYFYWYRQILGQKVEFLVSFYNNEISEKSEIFDDQFSVERPDGSNFTLKIRSTKLEDSAMYFCASIGDRGTAEQFFGPGTRLTVL.

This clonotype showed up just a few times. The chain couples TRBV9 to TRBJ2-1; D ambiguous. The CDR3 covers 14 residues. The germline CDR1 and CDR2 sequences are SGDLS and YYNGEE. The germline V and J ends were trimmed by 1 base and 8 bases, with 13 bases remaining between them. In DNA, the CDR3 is TGTGCCAGCAGCGTAATCGCTAGTTCGGATGAGCAGTTCTTC. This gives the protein CASSVIASSDEQFF.